This is a list of T cell receptor beta chains from one sample in a study of T cell changes during pregnancy in multiple sclerosis. Some clones are missing from TCRdb's copy, which holds only in-frame ones; the method was immunoSEQ multiplex PCR. The profile covers some 17,000 clones, with approximately 84% appearing a single time and 18% taken by the ten largest. The source was CD8+ T cells from peripheral blood mononuclear cells, collected in the third trimester of pregnancy. These receptor sequences come from a female donor in good health, enrolled as a control in a pregnancy study. Both conserved end residues are part of each CDR3. A D gene is named only where the DNA matches it firmly. Size values are once, few and many counts, or a class for expanded clones, and some rows have none.

D gene	clone size	CDR3 length	V gene	J gene	CDR3 protein	CDR3 DNA
TRBD2	once	17	TRBV6-1	TRBJ2-1	CASSDPPASGGHNEQFF	TGTGCCAGCAGTGACCCACCGGCTAGCGGGGGCCACAATGAGCAGTTCTTC
TRBD2	NA	15	TRBV13	TRBJ2-2	CASTHIRGGTGELFF	TGTGCCAGCACCCATATCCGGGGGGGGACCGGGGAGCTGTTTTTT
TRBD1	NA	14	TRBV29-1	TRBJ1-2	CSVDGIQGTYGYTF	TGCAGCGTGGACGGAATACAGGGGACCTATGGCTACACCTTC
NA	NA	14	TRBV5-8	TRBJ1-1	CASSYTEPYTEAFF	TGTGCCAGCAGCTATACAGAACCTTACACTGAAGCTTTCTTT
NA	NA	13	TRBV5-6	TRBJ1-4	CASSLGVNEKLFF	TGTGCCAGCAGCCTCGGTGTGAATGAAAAACTGTTTTTT
NA	NA	14	TRBV6-1	TRBJ2-7	CASSRRVNDDEQYF	TGTGCCAGCAGCCGCCGGGTTAATGACGACGAGCAGTACTTC
TRBD1	NA	12	TRBV10-3	TRBJ2-7	CAIGQGLGEQYF	TGTGCCATCGGACAGGGCCTCGGCGAGCAGTACTTC
NA	NA	17	TRBV14	TRBJ2-3	CASSPWLLEGSTDTQYF	TGTGCCAGCAGCCCCTGGCTCCTGGAGGGTAGCACAGATACGCAGTATTTT
TRBD1	NA	15	TRBV7-2	TRBJ1-1	CASSLTTGGVTEAFF	TGTGCCAGCAGCTTGACGACAGGGGGGGTCACTGAAGCTTTCTTT
NA	NA	15	TRBV9	TRBJ2-3	CASSGYGTVKDTQYF	TGTGCCAGCAGCGGGTACGGGACTGTTAAGGATACGCAGTATTTT
NA	NA	14	TRBV5-1	TRBJ2-1	CASRDSTTYNEQFF	TGCGCCAGCAGGGACTCCACAACCTACAATGAGCAGTTCTTC
NA	NA	12	TRBV4-1	TRBJ2-1	CASSPDGDEQFF	TGCGCCAGCAGCCCGGACGGGGATGAGCAGTTCTTC
NA	NA	12	TRBV30	TRBJ2-1	CAWSASEDEQFF	TGTGCCTGGAGTGCAAGCGAGGATGAGCAGTTCTTC
NA	NA	14	TRBV15	TRBJ1-2	CATSRMAGYHGYTF	TGTGCCACCAGCAGAATGGCGGGTTACCATGGCTACACCTTC
TRBD1	NA	18	TRBV2	TRBJ1-3	CAITPGADRVFSGNTIYF	TGTGCCATAACACCGGGTGCGGACAGGGTTTTCTCTGGAAACACCATATATTTT
NA	NA	16	TRBV5-6	TRBJ1-1	CASSPGYGAGVTEAFF	TGTGCCAGCAGCCCGGGATACGGGGCGGGGGTCACTGAAGCTTTCTTT
NA	NA	10	TRBV2	TRBJ2-7	CASSGQEQYF	TGTGCCAGCAGTGGACAGGAGCAGTACTTC
TRBD2	NA	16	TRBV7-6	TRBJ2-5	CASSLEIAGGRETQYF	TGTGCCAGCAGCTTAGAGATAGCGGGAGGAAGAGAGACCCAGTACTTC
NA	NA	15	TRBV10-3	TRBJ2-7	CAISESKLTAYEQYF	TGTGCCATCAGTGAGTCGAAGCTGACAGCCTACGAGCAGTACTTC
TRBD1	NA	15	TRBV11-1	TRBJ2-1	CASSWGTGLYNEQFF	TGTGCCAGCAGCTGGGGGACAGGTTTGTACAATGAGCAGTTCTTC
TRBD1	NA	15	TRBV25-1	TRBJ2-3	CASGWGQGYTDTQYF	TGTGCCAGCGGGTGGGGACAGGGGTACACAGATACGCAGTATTTT
NA	NA	14	TRBV30	TRBJ1-1	CAWSVSNGGTEAFF	TGTGCCTGGAGTGTCTCAAATGGGGGGACTGAAGCTTTCTTT
NA	NA	14	TRBV7-9	TRBJ1-5	CASSLAGRHQPQHF	TGTGCCAGCAGCTTAGCGGGGAGGCACCAGCCCCAGCATTTT
NA	NA	13	TRBV12-5	TRBJ2-1	CASESSSYNEQFF	TGTGCTAGTGAATCGAGCTCCTACAATGAGCAGTTCTTC
TRBD1	NA	15	TRBV7-6	TRBJ1-1	CASSPGTGPTTEAFF	TGTGCCAGCAGCCCCGGGACAGGGCCCACCACTGAAGCTTTCTTT
TRBD1	NA	13	TRBV11-2	TRBJ1-1	CASSLGGQGEAFF	TGTGCCAGCAGCTTAGGGGGACAGGGCGAAGCTTTCTTT
NA	once	15	TRBV4-1	TRBJ1-4	CASSPKTVQGEKLFF	TGCGCCAGCAGCCCGAAGACTGTACAGGGAGAAAAACTGTTTTTT
NA	few	17	TRBV4-2	TRBJ2-1	CASSQDLEMSSYNEQFF	TGTGCCAGCAGCCAAGATCTCGAAATGAGCTCCTACAATGAGCAGTTCTTC
NA	NA	18	TRBV28	TRBJ2-3	CASSLTAGETSSTDTQYF	TGTGCCAGCAGTTTAACGGCCGGGGAAACCTCTAGCACAGATACGCAGTATTTT
TRBD1	NA	15	TRBV19	TRBJ1-5	CASSILGQVDQPQHF	TGTGCCAGTAGTATCCTAGGACAGGTTGATCAGCCCCAGCATTTT
TRBD2	few	17	TRBV10-3	TRBJ2-1	CAISESRASGDNNEQFF	TGTGCCATCAGTGAGTCCCGCGCCAGCGGGGATAACAATGAGCAGTTCTTC
NA	few	12	TRBV7-8	TRBJ2-7	CASSSPGGEQYF	TGTGCCAGCAGCTCTCCTGGGGGGGAGCAGTACTTC
NA	NA	13	TRBV19	TRBJ2-2	CAGQHSGAGELFF	TGTGCCGGACAACATAGCGGAGCCGGGGAGCTGTTTTTT
NA	NA	15	TRBV27	TRBJ1-5	CASSPTAYSNQPQHF	TGTGCCAGCAGTCCGACAGCTTATAGCAATCAGCCCCAGCATTTT
TRBD2	NA	19	TRBV7-9	TRBJ2-6	CASSSTSGGSPSGANVLTF	TGTGCCAGCAGCTCGACTAGCGGGGGGTCCCCTTCCGGGGCCAACGTCCTGACTTTC
NA	once	14	TRBV27	TRBJ1-2	CASSFGGGFYGYTF	TGTGCCAGCAGTTTCGGGGGGGGGTTCTATGGCTACACCTTC
NA	NA	14	TRBV5-6	TRBJ2-3	CASSAWGVTDTQYF	TGTGCCAGCAGCGCGTGGGGGGTAACAGATACGCAGTATTTT
TRBD1	NA	14	TRBV19	TRBJ1-1	CASSARDSGAEAFF	TGTGCCAGTAGTGCCCGGGACAGTGGCGCTGAAGCTTTCTTT
TRBD2	NA	15	TRBV4-2	TRBJ2-1	CASSLTSGTDNEQFF	TGTGCCAGCAGCCTGACTAGCGGGACCGACAATGAGCAGTTCTTC
TRBD2	NA	16	TRBV4-3	TRBJ2-7	CASSQDGGLAGGEQYF	TGCGCCAGCAGCCAAGACGGAGGACTAGCGGGGGGAGAGCAGTACTTC
NA	NA	16	TRBV15	TRBJ2-1	CATSSETGQPYNEQFF	TGTGCCACCAGCAGTGAAACCGGACAGCCGTACAATGAGCAGTTCTTC
TRBD1	NA	16	TRBV9	TRBJ2-3	CASSVILGQGLDTQYF	TGTGCCAGCAGCGTAATCTTAGGACAGGGGCTAGATACGCAGTATTTT
TRBD2	NA	13	TRBV30	TRBJ2-7	CAWRASGDYEQYF	TGTGCCTGGAGGGCTAGCGGAGACTACGAGCAGTACTTC
TRBD1	NA	12	TRBV5-6	TRBJ2-7	CASSFGTGEQYF	TGTGCCAGCAGCTTCGGGACAGGCGAGCAGTACTTC
NA	NA	13	TRBV19	TRBJ2-2	CAIQSSGTGELFF	TGTGCCATTCAGTCGTCGGGCACCGGGGAGCTGTTTTTT
TRBD2	NA	14	TRBV27	TRBJ2-2	CASSFNSGIVELFF	TGTGCCAGCAGTTTCAACAGCGGGATTGTGGAGCTGTTTTTT
TRBD2	NA	15	TRBV7-8	TRBJ2-3	CASNHGRANTDTQYF	TGTGCCAGCAACCACGGGAGGGCCAACACAGATACGCAGTATTTT
TRBD1	NA	14	TRBV6-5	TRBJ2-7	CASRPGQVRLKQYF	TGTGCCAGCAGACCGGGACAGGTGCGATTGAAGCAGTACTTC
TRBD1	NA	15	TRBV27	TRBJ1-1	CASSPRQGMNTEAFF	TGTGCCAGCAGTCCCAGACAGGGAATGAACACTGAAGCTTTCTTT